This T cell receptor beta chain emerged from a study of vaccination effects on CD4 cells after COVID-19 (dated by TCRdb to about 2022). Looking at the study overall: Post-vaccine samples across the study were collected a median of 72 days after the second dose, with a range of 14 to 241. The full study included some 10 COVID-19 convalescent patients and several SARS-CoV-2-naive healthy vaccine recipients. The study compared SARS-CoV-2 spike-specific CD4+ TCR repertoires before and after mRNA vaccination in COVID-19 convalescent patients and infection-naive vaccine recipients. Cultures from other donors in the study were sequenced with the Oncomine TCR Beta short-read assay on an Illumina iSeq 100.

In the ViraFEST assay, PBMC were stimulated with viral peptide pools, and TCR sequencing was then used to find antigen-specific CD4+ T cell clonotypes based on their expansion. After approximately 11 days of culture, CD4+ T cells were isolated with the EasySep CD4+ T cell isolation kit. Participants received two doses of either the BNT162b2 or the mRNA-1273 mRNA SARS-CoV-2 vaccine. Healthy vaccine recipients had no prior SARS-CoV-2 infection, confirmed by negative nucleocapsid antibodies before and after vaccination. Under 2.5 million PBMC per well were cultured with 9 to 10 ug/ml peptides in IMDM containing around 4.6% human AB serum, 10 IU/ml IL-2 and gentamicin. On days 3 and 7, half of the culture medium was replaced with fresh IL-2-containing medium. Unless otherwise noted, each peptide stimulation condition was cultured in triplicate wells. PBMC were separated from whole blood using Ficoll-Paque Plus gradient centrifugation and were then either cryopreserved at -140C or used fresh. The overlapping peptide pools covered the spike proteins of SARS-CoV-2 and of the common cold coronaviruses HCoV-NL63, HCoV-OC43 and HCoV-229E. Genomic DNA was extracted from cultured CD4+ T cells with the QIAamp micro DNA kit.

Beyond this particular receptor, the publication reports: Only a small number of convalescent patients were included, and no early post-infection timepoints were available, which limited the study. Among healthy vaccine recipients, nearly all vaccine-induced clones were SARS-CoV-2 mono-reactive, and only 1 of 255 was cross-reactive with common cold coronaviruses. At late post-vaccination timepoints, both infection-induced and vaccine-induced clones showed marked clonal contraction, consistent with waning T cell responses.

The table lists this clone with a count of one. Its specific antigen is unknown. One base away there is no much larger clone; base qualities are not given. Including cysteine and phenylalanine, the CDR3 has 16 amino acids. The DNA shown is the 48-base CDR3, in frame from base 1. CDR1 and CDR2 are read off the germline V gene as MDHEN and SYDVKM. V lost 7 bases and J lost 7 bases; the stretch between them is 25 bases long. Library preparation employed the immunoSEQ multiplex PCR assay. DNA from the CD4+ T cells that had been cultured and isolated underwent TCR beta CDR3 sequencing. Per the source publication's procedure: Non-productive TCR sequences were removed, reads were trimmed to the CDR3 region, and CDR3s of at least 7 amino acids were retained. The MANAFEST web app was used to identify antigen-specific clonotypes by comparing expansion in peptide wells with expansion in reference cultures. For clones to be considered positive, expansion at FDR<0.05 versus reference and all other wells, an odds ratio above 5, and a frequency above 0.1% in two replicate wells were required. A clonotype was called cross-reactive if it was significantly expanded both in SARS-CoV-2 spike wells and in at least one common cold coronavirus spike condition. CDR3 similarity was assessed by Levenshtein distance using the stringdist R package, and unrooted trees were constructed with ape in R 3.6.1. The source is immuneACCESS, and TCRdb retained only in-frame sequences with V and J called. Part of the clones is not carried over; for the studies checked, unresolved V genes explain less than half of this, and the remainder is unexplained. The V and J calls and clone size come from that table; D and trimming were worked out from the DNA. The sample data list around 67,000 clones, and about 80% of these were observed just once. The top ten clonotypes cover 0.95% to 1.5% of the sample.

This clonotype was sampled from a human donor who received a COVID-19 vaccine. Recombination linked TRBV28 to TRBJ1-2, with TRBD1 perhaps the D gene, on 6 matching bases. Sequencing was performed on CD4+ T cells from PBMCs cultured with HCoV-229E spike peptides, taken after COVID-19 vaccination. The sample's cell subset or site, from its label and the paper: HCoV-229E spike overlapping peptide pool stimulation. CDR3 loop: CASKEAAQGRYAGYTF. The DNA is as follows: TGTGCCAGCAAAGAGGCGGCACAGGGTAGATATGCTGGCTACACCTTC.